This T cell receptor beta chain was recorded in a study of blood T cell repertoires in COVID-19. The length of the CDR3 is 13 residues. V was pared by 7 bases and J by 8 bases, with 17 bases between. Germline assignment: CDR1 LNHNV and CDR2 YYDKDF (reference sequence). The method was immunoSEQ multiplex PCR; TCRdb's version includes in-frame clones alone and lacks a portion of them. The repertoire holds tens of thousands of clones, with 82% as singletons. The TCR sequence derives from a human donor in a cohort sampled during active COVID-19. Sequencing used peripheral blood. The chain has TRBV15 and TRBJ1-2, with a weak D call TRBD1 (5 bases). CDR3 DNA sequence: TGTGCCACCACCAGGGAGCGGGCGGGCGGCTACACCTTC. It encodes CATTRERAGGYTF.